Listed here are 26 T cell receptor beta chains from one sample, sequenced in a study of blood T cell repertoires in COVID-19. The protocol was immunoSEQ multiplex PCR, while the TCRdb copy is restricted to in-frame clones and leaves out a portion. The sample records about 140,000 clones, over 70% being singletons. Material for sequencing was peripheral blood. The receptor set was obtained from a woman in her sixties or seventies with acute or convalescent COVID-19.

The rearrangement uses TRBV5-1 and TRBJ2-3, with a weak D call TRBD2 (6 bases). The ends were cut back, 6 bases at V and 2 bases at J, with 16 bases in the middle. Germline V CDR1 and CDR2: SGHRS, YFSETQ. This CDR3 is built from 15 residues. The CDR3 DNA is TGCGCCAGCAAAGCTAGCGCCCATACCACAGATACGCAGTATTTT. Amino acid sequence: CASKASAHTTDTQYF.

This chain uses TRBV6-5 with TRBJ2-7; TRBD2 matches at 8 bases. Germline assignment: CDR1 MNHEY and CDR2 SVGAGI. With V trimmed by 5 bases and J by 4 bases, 7 bases remained unmatched. The CDR3 is made up of 14 amino acids. The CDR3 spells CASSPGGLEYEQYF. Here the CDR3 DNA reads TGTGCCAGCAGTCCTGGGGGACTAGAATACGAGCAGTACTTC.

The chain links TRBV29-1 to TRBJ2-1, with 7 bases fitting TRBD1. The CDR3 is 13 residues long. Trimming at V came to 6 bases and at J to 9 bases, leaving 11 bases not matched to a gene. Germline V gives CDR1 SQVTM, CDR2 ANQGSEA. The CDR3 region has the DNA TGCAGCGTCGCTGACAGGGTCATAGGTGAGCAGTTCTTC. It specifies CSVADRVIGEQFF.

The chain joins TRBV18 to TRBJ2-1; TRBD2 matches at 10 bases. This CDR3 contains 16 residues. Germline V CDR1 and CDR2: KGHSH, LQKENI. V was pared by 3 bases and J by 7 bases, with 9 bases of the junction left unmatched. This CDR3 is CASSPPGVAGGNEQFF. The DNA of the CDR3 is TGTGCCAGCTCACCTCCCGGGGTAGCGGGAGGTAATGAGCAGTTCTTC.

The gene calls are TRBV2 and TRBJ1-6, with unresolved D. The CDR3 has 15 residues. Trimming removed 1 base from V and 9 bases from J, with 13 bases in between. CDR1 SNHLY and CDR2 FYNNEI come from the germline V gene. The CDR3: CASSEVFGGSSPLHF. The DNA for the CDR3 is TGTGCCAGCAGTGAAGTCTTTGGAGGGAGTTCACCCCTCCACTTT. Full variable domain (remainder filled in from reference TRBV2 and TRBJ1-6): EPEVTQTPSHQVTQMGQEVILRCVPISNHLYFYWYRQILGQKVEFLVSFYNNEISEKSEIFDDQFSVERPDGSNFTLKIRSTKLEDSAMYFCASSEVFGGSSPLHFGNGTRLTVT.

This sequence joins TRBV28 and TRBJ2-7, with 7 bases aligning to TRBD2. The CDR3 contains 14 residues. Trimming at V came to 3 bases and at J to 1 base, leaving 3 bases not matched to a gene. From germline, CDR1 is MDHEN and CDR2 SYDVKM. The CDR3 region has the DNA TGTGCCAGCAGTTTGACTAGCTCTTCCTACGAGCAGTACTTC. Translating gives CASSLTSSSYEQYF.

The chain uses TRBV5-4 and TRBJ1-3, with unresolved D. The germline V gene encodes CDR1 SGHNT and CDR2 YYREEE (reference sequence). V was shortened by 0 bases and J by 2 bases, with 9 bases between the two germline ends. The CDR3 length is 15 residues. Here the CDR3 DNA reads TGTGCCAGCAGCTTGGTTGGGAGGCCTGGAAACACCATATATTTT. Residues: CASSLVGRPGNTIYF.

The J gene is TRBJ2-5, the V gene TRBV19; maybe TRBD2 (6 bases). The length of the CDR3 is 15 residues. V lost 0 bases, J lost 5 bases, and 13 bases lay in between. Germline V CDR1 and CDR2: LNHDA, SQIVND (reference sequence). DNA for the CDR3: TGTGCCAGTAGTATAGATCGGGGAGGAAGGGAGACCCAGTACTTC. It translates to CASSIDRGGRETQYF.

The rearrangement links TRBV2 to TRBJ1-4, with TRBD1 as a possible D gene (5 bases). The CDR3 sequence is 14 residues long. From germline, CDR1 is SNHLY and CDR2 FYNNEI. Trimming pared 10 bases from V and 4 bases from J, leaving 16 bases between. The CDR3 DNA follows: TGTGCCAATTCGATTGGGGGACTTAATGAAAAACTGTTTTTT. It translates to CANSIGGLNEKLFF.

This chain joins TRBV19 and TRBJ2-1; 12 nucleotides line up with TRBD1. CDR3 length equals 16 residues. CDR1 and CDR2 from the germline V gene are LNHDA and SQIVND (reference sequence). Losses at the gene ends were 3 bases for V and 5 bases for J; bases not matched to a gene: 5. The CDR3 spells CASSMGTGGNNNEQFF. The CDR3 region has the DNA TGTGCCAGTAGTATGGGGACAGGGGGCAACAACAATGAGCAGTTCTTC.

The V gene is TRBV6-6, the J gene TRBJ1-2; D unresolved. The CDR3 sequence is 13 residues long. Germline V CDR1 and CDR2: MNHNY, SVGAGI (reference sequence). The V gene lost 4 bases and the J gene lost 6 bases, with 12 bases spanning the gap. For the CDR3, the DNA is TGTGCCAGCAGTTCCCCGTCACGAGATGGCTACACCTTC. It encodes CASSSPSRDGYTF.

The rearrangement uses TRBV5-1 and TRBJ2-5; no definite D call. CDR3 length: 12 residues. Between the trimmed V and J ends, which lost 4 bases and 5 bases, there was a span of 9 bases. The V gene's germline CDR1 is SGHRS and CDR2 YFSETQ. CDR3 bases: TGCGCCAGCAGCCCAGGTGGGGAGACCCAGTACTTC. Translated, it gives CASSPGGETQYF.

This clone was seen more than once but under ten times. Other nucleotide sequences from this sample produce the same CDR3. The chain employs TRBV7-9 and TRBJ1-5; D may be TRBD1 (5 bases). The V end lost 1 base, the J end lost 7 bases, and 11 bases lay between the germline ends. This CDR3 comprises 14 residues. Germline CDR1 SEHNR, CDR2 FQNEAQ (reference sequence). CDR3 nucleotide sequence: TGTGCCAGCAGCTTAGGGGGGGTTGGGCAGCCCCAGCATTTT. This encodes CASSLGGVGQPQHF.

CDR3: CASSLVLGASYEQYF. DNA for the CDR3: TGTGCCAGCAGTTTAGTATTGGGGGCGTCTTACGAGCAGTACTTC. This sequence joins TRBV28 and TRBJ2-7, with D maybe TRBD1 (6 bases). CDR3 length equals 15 residues. V was trimmed by 2 bases and J by 4 bases, leaving 15 bases between them. Per the germline V gene, CDR1 is MDHEN and CDR2 is SYDVKM.

This clone was recorded once. The chain couples TRBV28 to TRBJ1-5; TRBD1 is a possible D gene (6 bases). The V end was cut by 7 bases, the J end by 4 bases, with 17 bases between. The germline gives CDR1 MDHEN, CDR2 SYDVKM. The CDR3 runs to 15 residues. This CDR3 is CASTKAGAGNQPQHF. The CDR3 region has the DNA TGTGCCAGCACAAAGGCGGGGGCGGGAAATCAGCCCCAGCATTTT.

The chain links TRBV10-3 to TRBJ1-1; TRBD1 agrees at 9 bases. The CDR3 sequence is 15 residues long. Germline-derived CDR1 and CDR2 are ENHRY and SYGVKD. V lost 5 bases, J lost 4 bases, and 8 bases stayed unmatched. The CDR3 loop is CAISRDRGGGTEAFF. The DNA for the CDR3 is TGTGCCATCAGTCGTGACAGGGGGGGAGGCACTGAAGCTTTCTTT.

This clone was recorded a few times. The V gene is TRBV28, the J gene TRBJ2-5; TRBD1 matches at 11 bases. In germline, CDR1 is MDHEN, CDR2 SYDVKM. The trim removed 2 bases at V and 2 bases at J, leaving 1 base unmatched. The CDR3 is made up of 15 amino acids. CDR3 residues: CASSLGDRGQETQYF. The CDR3 nucleotides read TGTGCCAGCAGTTTAGGGGACAGGGGGCAAGAGACCCAGTACTTC.

The chain joins TRBV7-9 to TRBJ2-3, with 11 nucleotides matching TRBD1. This CDR3 comprises 16 residues. Germline CDR1 is SEHNR and CDR2 is FQNEAQ (reference sequence). The V and J ends lost 5 bases and 7 bases, in that order; junction bases with no gene match: 11. CDR3 nucleotides: TGTGCCAGCAGCCCGCAGGACAGGGGGCTGACTTATACGCAGTATTTT. Residues: CASSPQDRGLTYTQYF.

The gene calls are TRBV20-1 and TRBJ2-3; TRBD1 agrees at 7 bases. This CDR3 spans 11 amino acids. Losses at the gene ends were 5 bases for V and 6 bases for J; bases not matched to a gene: 2. Per the germline V gene, CDR1 is DFQATT and CDR2 is SNEGSKA (reference sequence). The CDR3 sequence: CSAQTGDTQYF. CDR3 DNA: TGCAGTGCTCAGACAGGGGATACGCAGTATTTT.

The table lists this clone with a few counts. The chain uses TRBV27 and TRBJ2-7; possibly TRBD1 for D (5 bases). The V end was cut by 5 bases, the J end by 5 bases, with 34 bases between. The CDR3 covers 20 residues. Germline V gene data show CDR1 as MNHEY and CDR2 as SMNVEV (reference sequence). CDR3 coding DNA: TGTGCCAGCAGTCCTATGGGGCCCATCTTTATGGATTCAGGGATCGACGAGCAGTACTTC. It codes for CASSPMGPIFMDSGIDEQYF.

This clone turned up a few times. The chain recombines TRBV27 with TRBJ2-1, with 14 bases aligning to TRBD2. CDR1 and CDR2 (germline): MNHEY, SMNVEV (reference sequence). J was trimmed by 9 bases and V by 5 bases; bases with no gene match: 9. CDR3 length equals 16 residues. The CDR3 region has the DNA TGTGCCAGCAGTAGACTAGCGGGAGGGCCGGGGCTTGAGCAGTTCTTC. It encodes CASSRLAGGPGLEQFF.

The chain has TRBV4-1 and TRBJ2-1; D possibly corresponds to TRBD2 (5 bases). Germline CDR1 MGHRA, CDR2 YSYEKL. CDR3 length: 15 residues. The V gene lost 1 base and the J gene lost 1 base, with 8 bases spanning the gap. The CDR3 is CASSQVERSYNEQFF. The CDR3, as DNA: TGCGCCAGCAGCCAAGTGGAGCGGTCCTACAATGAGCAGTTCTTC.

This clone is a singleton in its sample. The gene calls are TRBV5-1 and TRBJ2-7; TRBD1 is a possible D gene (6 bases). The CDR3 covers 14 residues. Trimming removed 3 bases from V and 6 bases from J, with 16 bases in between. Looked up from germline, CDR1 is SGHRS and CDR2 is YFSETQ. The CDR3 region has the DNA TGCGCCAGCAGCTGGACATCAGGGGCTGGCGAGCAGTACTTC. Translation: CASSWTSGAGEQYF.

This chain joins TRBV5-1 and TRBJ2-7, with D perhaps matching TRBD2 (5 bases). V lost 2 bases and J lost 6, with 12 bases in between. Germline-derived CDR1 and CDR2 are SGHRS and YFSETQ. CDR3 length: 13 amino acids. In DNA, the CDR3 is TGCGCCAGCAGCTTTGGGCCAGAGGGCGAGCAGTACTTC. Translated, it gives CASSFGPEGEQYF.

This clone showed up just a few times. This sequence joins TRBV10-3 and TRBJ1-1; 7 positions match TRBD1. This CDR3 comprises 17 residues. Trimming took 5 bases from V and 0 from J; bases not matched to a gene: 12. Germline V gene sequence: CDR1 ENHRY, CDR2 SYGVKD. CDR3 DNA: TGTGCCATCAGTAAGAACCGGGACAGATTCATGAACACTGAAGCTTTCTTT. This codes for CAISKNRDRFMNTEAFF.

The chain is built from TRBV2 and TRBJ2-7; perhaps TRBD1 as D (6 bases). CDR1 SNHLY and CDR2 FYNNEI come from the germline V gene. This CDR3 is built from 16 residues. Trimming shortened V by 6 bases and J by 0 bases, and 18 bases separated the two germline ends. The CDR3 bases are TGTGCCAGCAGGGCCCTGTGGCAGGACAGCTCCTACGAGCAGTACTTC. Protein product: CASRALWQDSSYEQYF.